This TCR beta chain is drawn from a study of blood T cell repertoires in COVID-19. Authors' data handling: Researchers report that nucleated cell counts were estimated from reference gene primer amplification. Sequenced by immunoSEQ multiplex PCR; TCRdb stores in-frame clones only, minus some. From that table come the V and J calls and clone size; the DNA was used to work out D and trimming. The sample comprises 210,000 or so clones, around 91% of which are singletons, and 0.6% to 0.8% rests with the top ten. This clone was counted once. The V gene end was trimmed by 7 bases and the J gene end by 5 bases; junction bases not matched to a gene: 9. The length of the CDR3 is 13 residues. Germline V gives CDR1 SQVTM, CDR2 ANQGSEA.

The specimen sequenced was peripheral blood. The V call is TRBV29-1, the J call TRBJ2-5, with 8 bases that match TRBD2. This TCR came from a man over 45 with acute or convalescent COVID-19. CDR3 DNA: TGCAGCGCGCCCGGGGGGGCTGAGGAGACCCAGTACTTC. Its translation: CSAPGGAEETQYF.